This passage covers 13 T cell receptor beta chains from one sample sequenced in a study of blood T cell repertoires in COVID-19 (TCRdb year 2020). The receptor library was made with the immunoSEQ multiplex PCR assay. Not all clones reach the TCRdb copy of this immuneACCESS table, which keeps in-frame sequences only. Checked studies attribute under half of the gap to unresolved V genes and leave the rest unexplained. The sample table lists about 100,000 clones, approximately 80% of them with a count of one. The top ten clonotypes cover around 4.3% of the sample. Sequencing was performed on peripheral blood. The receptors originated from a human donor in a cohort sampled during active COVID-19.

The chain carries TRBV6-6 and TRBJ1-1; D unresolved. CDR1 and CDR2 from the germline V gene are MNHNY and SVGAGI (reference sequence). V was shortened by 4 bases and J by 1 base, with 10 bases between the two germline ends. This CDR3 region has 14 residues. Written as DNA, the CDR3 is TGTGCCAGCAGTTTTGACGGAGGGAACACTGAAGCTTTCTTT. Amino acids: CASSFDGGNTEAFF.

This clone was recorded a few times. This chain links TRBV5-1 with TRBJ1-1; D remains ambiguous. The germline V and J ends were trimmed by 0 bases and 1 base, with 4 bases remaining between them. The V gene's germline CDR1 is SGHRS and CDR2 YFSETQ. The CDR3 runs 13 residues. CDR3 nucleotide sequence: TGCGCCAGCAGCTTGGAGCAGAACACTGAAGCTTTCTTT. Its protein product is CASSLEQNTEAFF.

The chain employs TRBV19 and TRBJ2-4, with 9 bases matching TRBD1. The V gene's germline CDR1 is LNHDA and CDR2 SQIVND (reference sequence). The CDR3 loop spans 18 amino acids. V lost 5 bases, J lost 0 bases, and 11 bases stayed unmatched. CDR3 loop: CASSPGQGTGSAKNIQYF. The CDR3 nucleotides read TGTGCCAGTAGTCCAGGACAGGGGACGGGTTCAGCCAAAAACATTCAGTACTTC.

CDR3 nucleotides: TGTGCCAGCAGGACCCACGGGACAGATGGGTGGACCAACTATGGCTACACCTTC. As protein: CASRTHGTDGWTNYGYTF. The chain recombines TRBV5-6 with TRBJ1-2; 7 bases are shared with TRBD1. Looked up from germline, CDR1 is SGHDT and CDR2 is YYEEEE. The CDR3 has 18 amino acids. Trimming at V came to 5 bases and at J to 2 bases, leaving 18 bases not matched to a gene.

The V and J genes are TRBV4-3 and TRBJ2-3; 9 nucleotides line up with TRBD2. Per the germline V gene, CDR1 is LGHNA and CDR2 is YSLEER. J lost 2 bases, V lost 0 bases, and 12 bases had no gene match. This CDR3 is built from 19 residues. The CDR3 here is CASSQDPPSGVLYTDTQYF. The DNA for the CDR3 is TGCGCCAGCAGCCAAGATCCCCCTAGCGGGGTATTATACACAGATACGCAGTATTTT.

This clone was picked up one time. V gene TRBV6-2 or TRBV6-3 combines with J gene TRBJ1-2; no clear D. CDR3 length: 14 amino acids. Germline V lookup: CDR1 MNHEY, CDR2 SVGEGT. Trimming left V 0 bases short and J 8 bases short, with 13 bases between. CDR3 residues: CASSYSEGAEGYTF. CDR3 nucleotides: TGTGCCAGCAGTTACTCGGAGGGCGCGGAAGGCTACACCTTC.

This clone came up many times. Other DNA sequences of this sample code for an identical CDR3. CDR3 region: CASSRGTSGFQETQYF. CDR3 DNA sequence: TGTGCCAGCAGCCGCGGGACTAGCGGATTCCAAGAGACCCAGTACTTC. This chain connects TRBV4-2 to TRBJ2-5, with 11 nucleotides matching TRBD2. The CDR3 contains 16 residues. Trimming removed 4 bases from V and 1 base from J; junction bases left unmatched: 5. Germline V lookup: CDR1 LGHNA, CDR2 YNFKEQ.

This chain uses TRBV2 with TRBJ2-3; a weak D match, TRBD2 (7 bases). Germline CDR1 is SNHLY and CDR2 is FYNNEI. The length of the CDR3 is 15 residues. The V end was cut by 5 bases, the J end by 2 bases, with 14 bases between. CDR3 in DNA: TGTGCCAGCAGTTCGGGGGGCCGGTCCACAGATACGCAGTATTTT. Its translation: CASSSGGRSTDTQYF.

V and J are TRBV18 and TRBJ1-1, with D maybe TRBD1 (6 bases). Per germline, CDR1 KGHSH and CDR2 LQKENI. The V gene lost 6 bases and the J gene lost 8 bases, with 10 bases spanning the gap. This CDR3 comprises 11 residues. The CDR3 sequence is CASSRQDEAFF. CDR3 DNA: TGTGCCAGCTCGAGACAGGACGAAGCTTTCTTT.

The chain links TRBV9 to TRBJ1-3; no definite D call. Germline V gives CDR1 SGDLS, CDR2 YYNGEE. This CDR3 comprises 13 residues. V was clipped by 2 bases and J by 7 bases, with 10 bases between them. CDR3 sequence: CASSVPPRNTIYF. In nucleotides, the CDR3 is TGTGCCAGCAGCGTCCCGCCGAGGAACACCATATATTTT.

As to this clone: The junction differs from germline at one of its ends, possibly a read error. The V call is TRBV7-7, the J call TRBJ1-2; D unresolved. The V gene's germline CDR1 is SSHAT and CDR2 FNYEAQ (reference sequence). The CDR3 loop spans 17 amino acids. In DNA form, the CDR3 reads TGTGCTAGCAGCTTAGCTTTACGGGTTCACGGTAACTATGGCTACACCTTC. Translated: CASSLALRVHGNYGYTF. Using reference TRBV7-7 and TRBJ1-2 for the parts outside the CDR3, the full variable domain is GAGVSQSPRYKVTKRGQDVTLRCDPISSHATLYWYQQALGQGPEFLTYFNYEAQPDKSGLPSDRFSAERPEGSISTLTIQRTEQRDSAMYRCASSLALRVHGNYGYTFGSGTRLTVV.

The chain couples TRBV6-6 to TRBJ2-1; TRBD2 matches 13 bases. Germline V gene data show CDR1 as MNHNY and CDR2 as SVGAGI (reference sequence). This CDR3 region has 18 residues. V dropped 6 bases and J dropped 0; count of bases not matched to a gene: 8. CDR3 DNA: TGTGCCAGCAGGCGACTAGCGGGGGGTTTGACCTCCTACAATGAGCAGTTCTTC. It encodes CASRRLAGGLTSYNEQFF.

A note on this clone: Within the sample, other DNA sequences also encode this same CDR3. V and J are TRBV6-1 and TRBJ1-2, with D perhaps matching TRBD1 (5 bases). Per germline, CDR1 MNHNS and CDR2 SASEGT. The CDR3 runs 14 residues. V was trimmed by 2 bases and J by 2 bases, leaving 9 bases between them. The CDR3 DNA follows: TGTGCCAGCAGTGAAAGCGGGGGGAACTATGGCTACACCTTC. Amino acid sequence: CASSESGGNYGYTF.